The rows below give T cell receptor beta chains drawn from one sample of a study of type 1 regulatory T cells. Antigens for these TCRs are unknown. TCRdb called the reads again in MiXCR, with one record for every CDR3 protein. Found here are roughly 40,000 distinct CDR3 sequences, 9% to 15% of them singletons; the top ten hold 7% to 9%. The sequencing input was cultured non-Tr1 T cells, either the whole culture or a sorted T cell fraction (not recorded which). These receptors all stem from a human donor in good health. CDR3s include the opening cysteine and the closing phenylalanine or tryptophan. Fields, in order: V gene, J gene, D gene, clone size, CDR3 protein, CDR3 DNA. D genes are given only for firm matches. Some rows mark clone size as missing; the rest say once, few, many or name a class of expanded clone.

V: TRBV5-6
J: TRBJ2-5
D: -
size: -
CDR3: CASSWTAGETQYF
DNA: TGTGCCAGCAGCTGGACTGCCGGGGAGACCCAGTACTTC

V: TRBV29-1
J: TRBJ2-1
D: -
size: -
CDR3: CSVEVGRYNEQFF
DNA: TGCAGCGTTGAAGTGGGGAGGTACAATGAGCAGTTCTTC

V: TRBV10-3
J: TRBJ1-4
D: -
size: many
CDR3: CATHRATNEKLFF
DNA: TGTGCCACACACAGGGCAACTAATGAAAAACTGTTTTTT

V: TRBV5-1
J: TRBJ2-5
D: -
size: -
CDR3: CASSLSLQETQYF
DNA: TGCGCCAGCAGCTTGAGTCTCCAAGAGACCCAGTACTTC

V: TRBV20-1
J: TRBJ2-7
D: -
size: many
CDR3: CSPHSVLAHEQYF
DNA: TGCAGTCCCCATAGCGTTTTAGCCCACGAGCAGTACTTC

V: TRBV12-3/TRBV12-4
J: TRBJ2-6
D: TRBD1
size: many
CDR3: CASSPEGAMGSGANVLTF
DNA: TGTGCCAGCAGTCCCGAGGGGGCGATGGGCTCTGGGGCCAACGTCCTGACTTTC

V: TRBV5-6
J: TRBJ2-7
D: -
size: -
CDR3: CASSFPGGSEQYF
DNA: TGTGCCAGCAGCTTCCCCGGAGGGAGCGAGCAGTACTTC

V: TRBV7-3
J: TRBJ1-5
D: TRBD1
size: many
CDR3: CASSLTGTDQPQHF
DNA: TGTGCCAGCAGCTTAACTGGGACAGATCAGCCCCAGCATTTT

V: TRBV5-1
J: TRBJ2-3
D: TRBD2
size: many
CDR3: CASSLSSGSRDTQYF
DNA: TGCGCCAGCAGCTTGTCCAGCGGGAGTCGAGATACGCAGTATTTT

V: TRBV6-4
J: TRBJ2-7
D: -
size: medium-sized
CDR3: CASPPSGYEQYF
DNA: TGTGCCAGCCCGCCCAGCGGGTACGAGCAGTACTTC

V: TRBV11-2
J: TRBJ2-3
D: -
size: few
CDR3: CAGAFGGVAGTQYF
DNA: TGTGCCGGGGCTTTTGGGGGAGTTGCCGGTACGCAGTATTTT

V: TRBV5-1
J: TRBJ1-1
D: -
size: -
CDR3: CASSFRGLDTEAFF
DNA: TGCGCCAGCAGCTTTCGGGGGTTGGACACTGAAGCTTTCTTT

V: TRBV6-5
J: TRBJ1-1
D: -
size: -
CDR3: CASSCRTGLSGTEAFF
DNA: TGTGCCAGCAGTTGCAGGACGGGTCTTTCGGGCACCGAAGCTTTCTTT

V: TRBV5-1
J: TRBJ2-3
D: -
size: many
CDR3: CASSLGQGVADTQYF
DNA: TGCGCCAGCAGCTTGGGCCAGGGCGTTGCAGATACGCAGTATTTT

V: TRBV5-5
J: TRBJ2-3
D: -
size: few
CDR3: CASSEVTGHTDTQYF
DNA: TGTGCCAGCAGCGAAGTTACGGGACACACAGATACGCAGTATTTT

V: TRBV5-1
J: TRBJ1-1
D: -
size: many
CDR3: CASSLGPLQVTNTEAFF
DNA: TGCGCCAGCAGCTTGGGACCGTTGCAAGTTACGAACACTGAAGCTTTCTTT

V: TRBV7-2
J: TRBJ2-7
D: TRBD2
size: many
CDR3: CASSLVASGDTYEQYF
DNA: TGTGCCAGCAGCTTAGTAGCTAGCGGTGATACCTACGAGCAGTACTTC

V: TRBV12-3/TRBV12-4
J: TRBJ2-7
D: -
size: -
CDR3: CASTPYGAGPYEQYF
DNA: TGTGCCAGCACTCCATACGGGGCAGGCCCCTACGAGCAGTACTTC

V: TRBV20-1
J: TRBJ2-1
D: TRBD2
size: few
CDR3: CSATAGGRTLYNEQFF
DNA: TGCAGTGCTACGGCGGGAGGCCGTACCCTCTACAATGAGCAGTTCTTC

V: TRBV6-1
J: TRBJ2-7
D: TRBD1
size: few
CDR3: CASRHTGGSYEQYF
DNA: TGTGCCAGCAGACATACAGGGGGCTCCTACGAGCAGTACTTC

V: TRBV5-4
J: TRBJ2-7
D: TRBD2
size: few
CDR3: CASSPATSGILKQYF
DNA: TGTGCCAGCAGCCCGGCGACTAGCGGGATCTTGAAGCAGTACTTC

V: TRBV30
J: TRBJ2-5
D: -
size: -
CDR3: CAWSATRGETQYF
DNA: TGTGCCTGGAGTGCCACTAGGGGCGAGACCCAGTACTTC

V: TRBV30
J: TRBJ2-2
D: TRBD2
size: few
CDR3: CAWSVGLAGGPSGELFF
DNA: TGTGCCTGGAGTGTGGGACTAGCGGGAGGGCCGAGCGGGGAGCTGTTTTTT

V: TRBV20-1
J: TRBJ2-1
D: TRBD2
size: few
CDR3: CSASSGTRKYNEQFF
DNA: TGCAGTGCTAGTTCCGGGACTAGAAAGTACAATGAGCAGTTCTTC

V: TRBV5-1
J: TRBJ1-1
D: -
size: -
CDR3: CASRAEGAEAFF
DNA: TGCGCCAGCAGGGCCGAGGGGGCTGAAGCTTTCTTT

V: TRBV12-3/TRBV12-4
J: TRBJ1-1
D: -
size: many
CDR3: CASSRWPNTEAFF
DNA: TGTGCCAGCTCCCGATGGCCGAACACTGAAGCTTTCTTT

V: TRBV7-6
J: TRBJ2-6
D: -
size: many
CDR3: CASSLGGSGANVLTF
DNA: TGTGCCAGCAGCTTAGGAGGCTCTGGGGCCAACGTCCTGACTTTC

V: TRBV27
J: TRBJ2-7
D: TRBD2
size: many
CDR3: CASSPRTSSFSAQYF
DNA: TGTGCCAGCAGTCCCCGGACTAGTTCCTTCTCGGCGCAGTACTTC

V: TRBV9
J: TRBJ2-4
D: -
size: few
CDR3: CASSPGTALAKNIQYF
DNA: TGTGCCAGCAGCCCCGGGACGGCGCTAGCCAAAAACATTCAGTACTTC

V: TRBV5-6
J: TRBJ2-7
D: TRBD2
size: many
CDR3: CASSPGTIYEQYF
DNA: TGTGCCAGCAGCCCTGGGACTATCTACGAGCAGTACTTC

V: TRBV20-1
J: TRBJ1-5
D: TRBD1
size: few
CDR3: CSARGDRGDQPQHF
DNA: TGCAGTGCTAGAGGCGACAGGGGCGATCAGCCCCAGCATTTT

V: TRBV6-2/TRBV6-3
J: TRBJ1-1
D: -
size: once
CDR3: CASSQPLMRTEVFF
DNA: TGTGCCAGCAGTCAACCTTTAATGAGGACTGAAGTTTTCTTT

V: TRBV12-3/TRBV12-4
J: TRBJ2-3
D: TRBD1
size: -
CDR3: CASTGTGGPDTQYF
DNA: TGTGCCAGCACCGGGACAGGGGGGCCAGATACGCAGTATTTT

V: TRBV7-9
J: TRBJ1-2
D: -
size: many
CDR3: CASSLVGFGGYTF
DNA: TGTGCCAGCAGCTTAGTTGGTTTTGGGGGCTACACCTTC

V: TRBV27
J: TRBJ1-6
D: -
size: few
CDR3: CASSSTGYNSPLHF
DNA: TGTGCCAGCAGTAGTACAGGGTACAATTCACCCCTCCACTTT

V: TRBV11-2
J: TRBJ1-1
D: -
size: -
CDR3: CASSLGHTEAFF
DNA: TGTGCCAGCAGCTTGGGACACACTGAAGCTTTCTTT

V: TRBV24-1
J: TRBJ2-4
D: TRBD1
size: many
CDR3: CATSEHGQGKNIQYF
DNA: TGTGCCACCAGTGAACACGGACAGGGGAAAAACATTCAGTACTTC

V: TRBV5-6
J: TRBJ2-5
D: TRBD2
size: once
CDR3: CASSKGLAGATETQYF
DNA: TGTGCCAGCAGCAAAGGACTAGCGGGAGCGACAGAGACCCAGTACTTC

V: TRBV5-6
J: TRBJ2-5
D: -
size: many
CDR3: CASSRLYGAWETQYF
DNA: TGTGCCAGCAGCCGACTATATGGAGCTTGGGAGACCCAGTACTTC

V: TRBV7-2
J: TRBJ2-3
D: -
size: -
CDR3: CASSLVGRSTDTQYF
DNA: TGTGCCAGCAGCTTAGTAGGCAGGAGTACAGATACGCAGTATTTT

V: TRBV5-1
J: TRBJ1-1
D: -
size: many
CDR3: CASSIGGTGNTEAFF
DNA: TGCGCCAGCAGCATAGGGGGGACGGGAAACACTGAAGCTTTCTTT

V: TRBV5-6
J: TRBJ1-2
D: TRBD1
size: few
CDR3: CASSLRTGGPYGYTF
DNA: TGTGCCAGCAGCCTGAGGACAGGGGGCCCCTATGGCTACACCTTC